Presented here are 12 T cell receptor beta chains from one specimen sequenced in a study of T cell responses to AZD1222 COVID-19 vaccine. Sequenced by immunoSEQ multiplex PCR; TCRdb stores in-frame clones only, minus some. The repertoire has some 170,000 clones, around 94% of them found once; the top ten carry roughly 4.6%. Source: peripheral blood, taken 28 days after the second AZD1222 dose. These receptors were obtained from an adult who received the AZD1222 COVID-19 vaccine.

The V gene is TRBV28, the J gene TRBJ1-2; D is unresolved. Trimming shortened V by 1 base and J by 8 bases, and 17 bases separated the two germline ends. The germline V gene has CDR1 MDHEN and CDR2 SYDVKM. This CDR3 is built from 15 residues. CDR3 sequence (DNA): TGTGCCAGCAGTTTATCCTCCAGGCCTTTCGCGGGCTACACCTTC. Protein sequence: CASSLSSRPFAGYTF.

This rearrangement joins TRBV2 to TRBJ2-7; 12 bases agree with TRBD2. Germline trimming cut 2 bases from V and 6 bases from J; bases unmatched to any gene: 5. The CDR3 has 15 amino acids. Per germline, CDR1 SNHLY and CDR2 FYNNEI. CDR3 nucleotide sequence: TGTGCCAGCAGTGAACTGGCTAGCGGGAGGGGCGAGCAGTACTTC. Residues: CASSELASGRGEQYF.

V gene TRBV2 combines with J gene TRBJ2-5; maybe TRBD1 (5 bases). The germline gives CDR1 SNHLY, CDR2 FYNNEI. With 7 bases removed from V and 2 bases from J, the gap between germline ends came to 14 bases. The CDR3 runs 14 residues. CDR3 region: CASTPDTSQETQYF. DNA for the CDR3: TGTGCCAGCACCCCGGACACCTCACAAGAGACCCAGTACTTC. Drawing the rest from reference TRBV2 and TRBJ2-5, the complete variable domain is EPEVTQTPSHQVTQMGQEVILRCVPISNHLYFYWYRQILGQKVEFLVSFYNNEISEKSEIFDDQFSVERPDGSNFTLKIRSTKLEDSAMYFCASTPDTSQETQYFGPGTRLLVL.

The V call is TRBV7-8, the J call TRBJ2-7; 14 bases are a match to TRBD2. With 5 bases clipped from V and 5 bases from J, the junction kept 14 bases outside the gene matches. There are 18 residues in the CDR3. In germline, CDR1 is SGHVS, CDR2 FQNEAQ. The chain's CDR3 is CASSRFSGTSGSFNEQYF. The DNA for the CDR3 is TGTGCCAGCAGCCGATTCTCCGGGACTAGCGGGAGTTTCAACGAGCAGTACTTC.

The chain employs TRBV9 and TRBJ2-7; the match to TRBD2 covers 9 bases. Per germline, CDR1 SGDLS and CDR2 YYNGEE. Losses at the gene ends were 3 bases for V and 1 base for J; bases not matched to a gene: 5. This CDR3 has 15 residues. The CDR3 DNA reads TGTGCCAGCAGCGGAGGGGCGGGAGGGTCCTACGAGCAGTACTTC. As protein: CASSGGAGGSYEQYF.

V usage is TRBV11-2 and J usage is TRBJ2-4; 10 nucleotides match TRBD2. The V gene's germline CDR1 is SGHAT and CDR2 FQNNGV. The CDR3 runs to 14 residues. V lost 4 bases and J lost 9; bases outside the gene matches: 6. CDR3 in amino acids: CASSSGLAVGIQYF. The CDR3 coding sequence is TGTGCCAGCAGCTCTGGACTAGCGGTTGGCATTCAGTACTTC. The complete variable domain, with remaining parts taken from reference TRBV11-2 and TRBJ2-4, reads EAGVAQSPRYKIIEKRQSVAFWCNPISGHATLYWYQQILGQGPKLLIQFQNNGVVDDSQLPKDRFSAERLKGVDSTLKIQPAKLEDSAVYLCASSSGLAVGIQYFGAGTRLSVL.

This clone was seen only once. The chain is built from TRBV12-3 or TRBV12-4 and TRBJ2-7; no reliable D call. V dropped 6 bases and J dropped 1 base, with 7 bases sitting between them. This CDR3 spans 12 amino acids. CDR3 sequence: CASSQQSYEQYF. The CDR3, as DNA: TGTGCCAGCAGCCAACAGTCCTACGAGCAGTACTTC.

This chain links TRBV2 with TRBJ1-6; D call uncertain. The CDR3 sequence is 13 residues long. Trimming took off 4 bases at V and 0 bases at J, with 1 base between the two ends. The germline V gene encodes CDR1 SNHLY and CDR2 FYNNEI. CDR3: CASSGSYNSPLHF. The CDR3 DNA reads as TGTGCCAGCAGTGGCTCCTATAATTCACCCCTCCACTTT.

This chain uses TRBV6-2 or TRBV6-3 with TRBJ2-3; 9 bases agree with TRBD2. Germline assignment: CDR1 MNHEY and CDR2 SVGEGT. CDR3 size: 16 residues. The junction had 5 bases not matched to a gene; V was cut back by 2 bases and J by 2 bases. The CDR3 nucleotides read TGTGCCAGCAGTTACGACACTAGCGGGCACACAGATACGCAGTATTTT. It translates to CASSYDTSGHTDTQYF.

This clone appeared once. This chain links TRBV29-1 with TRBJ1-3, with a weak D call TRBD1 (5 bases). Germline assignment: CDR1 SQVTM and CDR2 ANQGSEA. V was cut by 6 bases and J by 0 bases, with 12 bases left in between. The CDR3 contains 14 residues. The CDR3 DNA reads as TGCAGCGTCCTCCCGGACATCTCTGGAAACACCATATATTTT. Translation: CSVLPDISGNTIYF.

The V call is TRBV18, the J call TRBJ2-1; the D is unclear. The V gene's germline CDR1 is KGHSH and CDR2 LQKENI. The CDR3 spans 13 residues. V was pared by 4 bases and J by 6 bases, with 10 bases between. In nucleotides, the CDR3 is TGTGCCAGCTCACTAAACCAGGTCAATGAGCAGTTCTTC. It is translated as CASSLNQVNEQFF.

The chain joins TRBV6-2 or TRBV6-3 to TRBJ1-2; maybe TRBD1 (6 bases). The CDR3 is made up of 16 amino acids. The germline gives CDR1 MNHEY, CDR2 SVGEGT. V was cut by 0 bases and J by 2 bases, with 13 bases left in between. For the CDR3, the DNA is TGTGCCAGCAGTTACTCGGTTCCAGGGGTAAACTATGGCTACACCTTC. This codes for CASSYSVPGVNYGYTF.